This is a list of T cell receptor beta chains from one sample in a study of cytomegalovirus exposure and HLA in healthy donors. Generated by immunoSEQ multiplex PCR, the TCRdb table keeps only in-frame clones and is missing some. This repertoire shows around 170,000 clones, 75% to 90% found once; its top ten account for approximately 6.3%. Sequenced sample: PBMCs. The source is a man in his forties in good health and CMV-seropositive. CDR3s include the opening cysteine and the closing phenylalanine or tryptophan. Fields, in order: D gene, clone size, V gene, J gene, CDR3 protein, CDR3 DNA. D genes are given only for firm matches. Clone size is not always given. Where it is, it says once, few, many or a class for expanded clones.

-	-	TRBV10-2	TRBJ1-2	CASSSIRTTQHGYTF	TGCGCCAGCAGTTCTATCCGGACTACGCAACATGGCTACACCTTC
TRBD1	few	TRBV7-2	TRBJ2-1	CASSSDRGLRDEQFF	TGTGCCAGCAGCTCAGACAGGGGACTTAGGGATGAGCAGTTCTTC
-	few	TRBV6-5	TRBJ1-2	CASSTASPGAYGYTF	TGTGCCAGCTCTACGGCCAGCCCAGGGGCCTATGGCTACACCTTC
TRBD1	-	TRBV14	TRBJ2-5	CASSQVTGSGETQYF	TGTGCCAGCAGCCAGGTGACAGGGTCGGGTGAGACCCAGTACTTC
TRBD2	-	TRBV19	TRBJ2-3	CATNLGGGTDTQYF	TGTGCCACCAACCTCGGGGGGGGTACGGATACGCAGTATTTT
TRBD1	-	TRBV7-9	TRBJ1-5	CASSFQRGHGQPQHF	TGTGCCAGCAGCTTTCAGAGGGGGCACGGTCAGCCCCAGCATTTT
TRBD1	-	TRBV10-1	TRBJ2-7	CASSEATGQGRNEQYF	TGCGCCAGCAGTGAGGCGACCGGACAGGGGAGGAATGAGCAGTACTTC
-	-	TRBV9	TRBJ2-1	CASSAPGSGSYNEQFF	TGTGCCAGCAGCGCCCCTGGCTCAGGCTCCTACAATGAGCAGTTCTTC
-	-	TRBV4-1	TRBJ2-7	CASSHRVFSYEQYF	TGCGCCAGCAGCCACAGGGTTTTCTCCTACGAGCAGTACTTC
TRBD1	few	TRBV4-3	TRBJ1-1	CASNRGTRAVGEAFF	TGCGCCAGCAACAGGGGTACACGGGCCGTGGGTGAAGCTTTCTTT
-	few	TRBV9	TRBJ1-4	CASSEGVMANEKLFF	TGTGCCAGCAGCGAGGGGGTCATGGCTAATGAAAAACTGTTTTTT
TRBD1	-	TRBV2	TRBJ2-6	CASSREGGMGANVLTF	TGTGCCAGCAGTAGGGAAGGGGGCATGGGGGCCAACGTCCTGACTTTC
TRBD1	-	TRBV19	TRBJ2-4	CASSKGAVDIQYF	TGTGCCAGTAGTAAGGGGGCTGTAGACATTCAGTACTTC
TRBD1	once	TRBV5-1	TRBJ1-4	CASSQRTGGGEKLFF	TGCGCCAGCAGCCAGAGGACAGGGGGCGGAGAAAAACTGTTTTTT
-	-	TRBV12-5	TRBJ2-5	CASGTAVGETQYF	TGTGCTAGTGGTACCGCCGTCGGGGAGACCCAGTACTTC
-	-	TRBV5-1	TRBJ2-2	CASSLVQGSGELFF	TGCGCCAGCAGCTTGGTCCAGGGGTCCGGGGAGCTGTTTTTT
-	-	TRBV7-8	TRBJ1-1	CASSLVGREAFF	TGTGCCAGCAGCTTAGTAGGGAGGGAGGCTTTCTTT
-	-	TRBV23-1	TRBJ2-7	CASSQSTCEQGYEQYF	TGCGCCAGCAGTCAATCGACCTGCGAACAGGGCTACGAGCAGTACTTC
TRBD1	-	TRBV28	TRBJ1-2	CASSFRGQYGYTF	TGTGCCAGCAGTTTCAGGGGACAGTATGGCTACACCTTC
TRBD2	-	TRBV9	TRBJ2-1	CASSPYPGLAGGRPFF	TGTGCCAGCAGCCCGTATCCGGGACTAGCGGGGGGTAGACCGTTCTTC
TRBD1	-	TRBV6-5	TRBJ2-5	CASRTGGRETQYF	TGTGCCAGCAGGACAGGGGGGAGGGAGACCCAGTACTTC
TRBD1	once	TRBV6-1	TRBJ2-1	CASSERGTGVYEQFF	TGTGCCAGCAGTGAAAGGGGGACAGGGGTCTATGAGCAGTTCTTC
-	-	TRBV19	TRBJ1-2	CASSGGYGYTF	TGTGCCAGTAGCGGGGGCTATGGCTACACCTTC
-	-	TRBV29-1	TRBJ2-7	CSVEVAGYPGEQYF	TGCAGCGTTGAAGTTGCGGGGTACCCGGGTGAGCAGTACTTC
-	-	TRBV5-1	TRBJ1-2	CASSFEPTNYGYTF	TGCGCCAGCAGCTTTGAGCCGACTAACTATGGCTACACCTTC
TRBD2	-	TRBV30	TRBJ2-7	CALRGFAYEQYF	TGTGCCTTGCGGGGGTTCGCCTACGAGCAGTACTTC
-	-	TRBV6-5	TRBJ1-4	CASRQQEKLFF	TGTGCCAGCAGGCAACAGGAAAAACTGTTTTTT
-	few	TRBV7-9	TRBJ1-1	CASSFNRDWGTEAFF	TGTGCCAGCAGCTTCAACAGGGATTGGGGCACTGAAGCTTTCTTT
-	-	TRBV2	TRBJ2-1	CASSGLGQSSYNEQFF	TGTGCCAGCAGTGGGTTGGGCCAGAGCTCCTACAATGAGCAGTTCTTC
TRBD1	-	TRBV27	TRBJ1-1	CASTRDRDTEAFF	TGTGCCAGCACCCGGGACAGGGACACTGAAGCTTTCTTT
-	-	TRBV5-4	TRBJ1-2	CASFSPGSGGYGYTF	TGTGCCAGCTTCTCGCCGGGGTCCGGCGGCTATGGCTACACCTTC
TRBD2	-	TRBV4-3	TRBJ2-5	CASSQDGGVETQYF	TGCGCCAGCAGCCAAGATGGGGGGGTGGAGACCCAGTACTTC
TRBD1	-	TRBV7-6	TRBJ1-5	CASSLVPGKGARAQPQHF	TGTGCCAGCAGCTTAGTCCCGGGCAAGGGGGCGAGGGCTCAGCCCCAGCATTTT
TRBD2	-	TRBV2	TRBJ2-5	CASSPPTSAQETQYF	TGTGCCAGCAGTCCTCCGACTAGCGCCCAAGAGACCCAGTACTTC
TRBD1	-	TRBV5-1	TRBJ2-5	CASSFRQGETETQYF	TGTGCCAGCAGCTTTCGACAGGGGGAGACGGAGACCCAGTACTTC
-	-	TRBV9	TRBJ1-2	CASSPAVGTYGYTF	TGTGCCAGCAGCCCCGCGGTGGGGACTTATGGCTACACCTTC
TRBD1	few	TRBV9	TRBJ2-5	CASSVETGGDETQYF	TGTGCCAGCAGCGTAGAGACAGGGGGCGATGAGACCCAGTACTTC
TRBD2	-	TRBV27	TRBJ2-7	CASSSGLASYEQYF	TGTGCCAGCAGTTCGGGACTAGCGTCATACGAGCAGTACTTC
-	few	TRBV10-3	TRBJ2-7	CAISGLGQTYEQYF	TGTGCCATCAGTGGCTTAGGACAGACCTACGAGCAGTACTTC
-	-	TRBV9	TRBJ1-5	CASSVDSNSNQPQHF	TGTGCCAGCAGCGTAGACAGCAATAGCAATCAGCCCCAGCATTTT
TRBD2	few	TRBV19	TRBJ2-5	CASSEHPGGGKETQYF	TGTGCCAGTAGCGAACATCCGGGCGGGGGGAAAGAGACCCAGTACTTC
-	-	TRBV9	TRBJ2-3	CASSVGGSADTQYF	TGTGCCAGCAGCGTCGGGGGTAGCGCAGATACGCAGTATTTT
TRBD2	-	TRBV27	TRBJ2-3	CASRATSGGTDTQYF	TGTGCCAGCAGAGCAACTAGCGGGGGCACAGATACGCAGTATTTT
-	few	TRBV2	TRBJ1-1	CAGRLSNTEAFF	TGTGCCGGCCGACTGTCGAACACTGAAGCTTTCTTT
-	-	TRBV30	TRBJ1-4	CAWSVQGVLLFF	TGTGCCTGGAGTGTACAGGGTGTATTACTGTTTTTT
TRBD1	-	TRBV29-1	TRBJ1-2	CSASGQGDYGYTF	TGCAGCGCAAGCGGACAGGGCGACTATGGCTACACCTTC
-	-	TRBV19	TRBJ2-1	CASSMGAGWGNEQFF	TGTGCCAGTAGTATGGGCGCAGGGTGGGGAAATGAGCAGTTCTTC
TRBD1	-	TRBV28	TRBJ1-3	CASSPPGQGHTIYF	TGTGCCAGCAGTCCCCCGGGACAGGGACACACCATATATTTT
TRBD2	-	TRBV2	TRBJ2-7	CASTGLAGALRNEQYF	TGTGCCAGCACCGGACTAGCGGGGGCCCTGAGAAACGAGCAGTACTTC
-	-	TRBV6-5	TRBJ2-5	CASSRGQILKETQYF	TGTGCCAGCAGCCGCGGACAGATTCTAAAAGAGACCCAGTACTTC